This T cell receptor beta chain was recorded in a study of cytomegalovirus exposure and HLA in healthy donors. Study-level information: In an early release, HLA-typed donors contributed roughly 85 million unique TCR sequences. Study-level results: A later examination showed that TCR association rates differed by HLA locus, with DRB1 most and HLA-C fewest.

The PCR contained 60 Vbeta and 13 Jbeta primers. The table came from immunoSEQ multiplex PCR; TCRdb's copy has only in-frame clones and leaves some out. The sample consists of 250,000 to 350,000 clones, 80% of them appearing once. Details on this clone: Its antigen remains unknown.

The ends lost 2 bases at V and 0 bases at J; junction bases unmatched: 7. Germline CDR1 reads SGHDT; CDR2 reads YYEEEE. CDR3 length equals 16 residues. Sequencing was done on a sample of PBMCs. The chain employs TRBV5-6 and TRBJ2-5, with 7 positions matching TRBD2. The receptor's source is a girl aged 2 to 10 in good health and CMV-seronegative. The CDR3, as DNA: TGTGCCAGCAGCTTAGAGGATAGCGGGCACCAAGAGACCCAGTACTTC. It is translated as CASSLEDSGHQETQYF.